This entry lists 26 T cell receptor beta chains sequenced from one sample in a study of control samples from healthy donors and cancer patients. Assay: immunoSEQ multiplex PCR; the TCRdb copy retains only in-frame clones and omits some. The table shows a few hundred thousand clones, with 75% to 95% occurring only once. Sequencing was carried out using PBMCs. Receptor source: a man aged 40-49 years with head and neck cancer.

This clone turned up a few times. This sequence joins TRBV4-2 and TRBJ1-2; 7 bases are a match to TRBD1. The germline V gene encodes CDR1 LGHNA and CDR2 YNFKEQ. The CDR3 has 15 residues. Unmatched junction bases numbered 10, after V lost 4 bases and J lost 5 bases. The CDR3 bases are TGTGCCAGCAGCCCTACCCTGGGACAGCAGTATGGCTACACCTTC. Translated: CASSPTLGQQYGYTF.

V is TRBV30 and J is TRBJ2-1, with TRBD1 matching 8 bases. The germline V gene encodes CDR1 GTSNPN and CDR2 SVGIG (reference sequence). V shed 2 bases and J 1 base; nucleotides not matched to a gene: 4. The CDR3 length is 15 residues. CDR3 sequence reads: CAWSSGTGSYNEQFF. CDR3 nucleotides: TGTGCCTGGAGTTCCGGGACAGGTTCCTACAATGAGCAGTTCTTC.

The genes are TRBV5-6 and TRBJ2-7; 7 bases agree with TRBD1. The junction had 4 bases not matched to a gene; V was cut back by 2 bases and J by 5 bases. Germline lookup yields CDR1 SGHDT and CDR2 YYEEEE. This CDR3 comprises 13 residues. The CDR3 spells CASSLTGVDEQYF. The CDR3 DNA reads TGTGCCAGCAGCTTAACAGGGGTGGACGAGCAGTACTTC.

V gene TRBV2 combines with J gene TRBJ2-3, with no clear D. Germline CDR1 reads SNHLY; CDR2 reads FYNNEI. The CDR3 is 16 amino acids. Trimming stripped 4 bases from V and 6 bases from J, with 20 bases between. The CDR3 loop reads CASSVDVVVDMDTQYF. The CDR3 DNA reads TGTGCCAGCAGTGTAGACGTCGTTGTTGATATGGATACGCAGTATTTT. Supplemented by reference TRBV2 and TRBJ2-3, the full variable domain reads EPEVTQTPSHQVTQMGQEVILRCVPISNHLYFYWYRQILGQKVEFLVSFYNNEISEKSEIFDDQFSVERPDGSNFTLKIRSTKLEDSAMYFCASSVDVVVDMDTQYFGPGTRLTVL.

This chain uses TRBV2 with TRBJ2-7; D call uncertain. V lost 5 bases and J lost 3, with 5 bases in between. The germline V gene has CDR1 SNHLY and CDR2 FYNNEI. The CDR3 extends over 11 amino acids. The CDR3 spells CASSFGYEQYF. The CDR3 nucleotides are TGTGCCAGCAGTTTCGGCTACGAGCAGTACTTC.

The chain carries TRBV6-1 and TRBJ1-3, with no clear D. Between the trimmed V and J ends, which lost 2 bases and 1 base, there was a span of 6 bases. CDR3 length: 14 residues. Germline V gives CDR1 MNHNS, CDR2 SASEGT. Written as DNA, the CDR3 is TGTGCCAGCAGTGAAACGTCTTCTGGAAACACCATATATTTT. It is translated as CASSETSSGNTIYF.

The DNA for the CDR3 is TGTGCCAGCAGCAGGACCGGGACACTCTCCTACGAGCAGTACTTC. Translating gives CASSRTGTLSYEQYF. The rearrangement links TRBV27 to TRBJ2-7; a possible D gene is TRBD1 (6 bases). This CDR3 region has 15 residues. V was shortened by 6 bases and J by 0 bases, with 15 bases between the two germline ends. The germline gives CDR1 MNHEY, CDR2 SMNVEV (reference sequence).

V usage is TRBV10-3 and J usage is TRBJ1-1; D is undetermined. V was shortened by 3 bases and J by 3 bases, with 11 bases between the two germline ends. Germline loops: CDR1 ENHRY, CDR2 SYGVKD. This CDR3 is built from 14 residues. The CDR3 DNA reads TGTGCCATCAGTGAAAGGGTGGGCGACACTGAAGCTTTCTTT. Its protein is CAISERVGDTEAFF.

The chain couples TRBV28 to TRBJ2-2; 7 bases match TRBD2. CDR1 is MDHEN and CDR2 is SYDVKM in the germline V gene. The CDR3 is 15 amino acids. Germline trimming cut 7 bases from V and 3 bases from J; bases unmatched to any gene: 8. CDR3 residues: CASMNPGRDTGELFF. The DNA of the CDR3 is TGTGCCAGCATGAATCCGGGGAGGGACACCGGGGAGCTGTTTTTT.

The rearrangement joins TRBV24-1 to TRBJ2-3; no reliable D call. With 6 bases removed from V and 5 bases from J, the gap between germline ends came to 14 bases. CDR3 size: 14 residues. CDR1 is KGHDR, CDR2 SFDVKD, per germline. The CDR3 nucleotides are TGTGCCACCAGTCCCGACCCCCCTCAAGATACGCAGTATTTT. The encoded protein is CATSPDPPQDTQYF.

This chain joins TRBV2 and TRBJ1-6; 9 bases map to TRBD1. Germline V gene lookup returns CDR1 SNHLY and CDR2 FYNNEI. V was pared by 7 bases and J by 7 bases, with 11 bases of the junction left unmatched. The CDR3 is made up of 16 amino acids. The DNA of the CDR3 is TGTGCCAGCACCAAAACCGGGACAGGGAGCAATTCACCCCTCCACTTT. Its protein is CASTKTGTGSNSPLHF.

The chain uses TRBV9 and TRBJ2-1, with 9 bases identical to TRBD1. Germline loops: CDR1 SGDLS, CDR2 YYNGEE. V dropped 4 bases and J dropped 4; count of bases not matched to a gene: 3. This CDR3 has 14 amino acids. CDR3: CASSPGQGYNEQFF. The CDR3 nucleotides are TGTGCCAGCAGCCCGGGACAGGGTTACAATGAGCAGTTCTTC.

The chain combines TRBV5-1 with TRBJ2-5, with TRBD1 as a possible D gene (5 bases). V shed 6 bases and J shed 0 bases, with 6 bases lying between them. Germline V gene lookup returns CDR1 SGHRS and CDR2 YFSETQ. The CDR3 runs 12 residues. CDR3 protein: CASTTDQETQYF. In DNA, the CDR3 is TGCGCCAGCACGACAGACCAAGAGACCCAGTACTTC.

This chain uses TRBV11-2 with TRBJ1-5; no firm D call. The germline V and J ends were trimmed by 6 bases and 1 base, with 16 bases remaining between them. The germline V gene has CDR1 SGHAT and CDR2 FQNNGV. This CDR3 is 16 amino acids long. This CDR3 reads CASSLHEGRSNQPQHF. The CDR3 DNA is TGTGCCAGCAGTCTCCACGAGGGCAGGAGCAATCAGCCCCAGCATTTT.

The chain is built from TRBV5-1 and TRBJ2-1; 9 bases align to TRBD1. The CDR3 covers 16 residues. Germline V CDR1 and CDR2: SGHRS, YFSETQ. V shed 4 bases, J shed 7 bases, and the junction held 12 bases outside the gene matches. In DNA, the CDR3 is TGCGCCAGCAGCGTGACGGTACAGGGGGCCCCAAATGAGCAGTTCTTC. It encodes CASSVTVQGAPNEQFF.

This clone was seen only a few times. J is TRBJ1-2 and V is TRBV9; a weak D match, TRBD1 (5 bases). With 4 bases removed from V and 4 bases from J, the gap between germline ends came to 23 bases. The V gene's germline CDR1 is SGDLS and CDR2 YYNGEE. This CDR3 has 17 residues. The DNA of the CDR3 is TGTGCCAGCAGCCCATACGATTCAGGGTATGTGGGCTATGGCTACACCTTC. Amino acid sequence: CASSPYDSGYVGYGYTF.

This chain connects TRBV7-9 to TRBJ1-3, with 7 bases lining up with TRBD1. Germline V gene lookup returns CDR1 SEHNR and CDR2 FQNEAQ (reference sequence). Germline trimming cut 5 bases from V and 0 bases from J; bases unmatched to any gene: 10. The CDR3 runs 17 residues. The CDR3 DNA is TGTGCCAGCAGCCCGACAGGGACCGTCCGCTCTGGAAACACCATATATTTT. It is translated as CASSPTGTVRSGNTIYF.

This chain joins TRBV5-1 and TRBJ2-1; D is ambiguous. The V gene's germline CDR1 is SGHRS and CDR2 YFSETQ. Trimming pared 0 bases from V and 0 bases from J, leaving 7 bases between. This CDR3 contains 15 residues. This chain's CDR3 is CASSLERSSYNEQFF. The CDR3 region has the DNA TGCGCCAGCAGCTTGGAGAGGAGCTCCTACAATGAGCAGTTCTTC.

V and J are TRBV30 and TRBJ2-5; TRBD1 matches 9 bases. After removal of 5 bases from V and 4 bases from J, the junction contained 8 bases not matched to a gene. The CDR3 is 14 residues long. In germline, CDR1 is GTSNPN, CDR2 SVGIG (reference sequence). CDR3 protein: CAWGGTGGGETQYF. The CDR3 nucleotides read TGTGCCTGGGGGGGCACAGGGGGCGGAGAGACCCAGTACTTC. The complete variable domain, with remaining parts taken from reference TRBV30 and TRBJ2-5, reads SQTIHQWPATLVQPVGSPLSLECTVEGTSNPNLYWYRQAAGRGLQLLFYSVGIGQISSEVPQNLSASRPQDRQFILSSKKLLLSDSGFYLCAWGGTGGGETQYFGPGTRLLVL.

The chain recombines TRBV4-2 with TRBJ2-3, with 12 bases fitting TRBD2. J lost 2 bases, V lost 0 bases, and 12 bases had no gene match. The CDR3 sequence is 20 residues long. CDR1 is LGHNA, CDR2 YNFKEQ, per germline. CDR3 residues: CASSQEGLAGGLGVTDTQYF. The CDR3 DNA sequence: TGTGCCAGCAGCCAAGAGGGGCTAGCGGGGGGGCTGGGTGTCACAGATACGCAGTATTTT.

In DNA, the CDR3 is TGTGCCAGCACCGTAGGGCAGGGGGTCACCGGGGAGCTGTTTTTT. It translates to CASTVGQGVTGELFF. The genes are TRBV7-3 and TRBJ2-2; 7 bases line up with TRBD1. Germline V gene lookup returns CDR1 SGHTA and CDR2 FQGTGA. V was clipped by 7 bases and J by 4 bases; unmatched bases: 9. CDR3 length equals 15 residues.

The chain recombines TRBV11-3 with TRBJ2-1; 8 nucleotides agree with TRBD2. CDR3 length: 14 residues. The J segment lost 9 bases and the V segment lost 3 bases, leaving 7 bases of the junction unmatched. Germline V lookup: CDR1 SGHNT, CDR2 YENEEA. DNA of the CDR3: TGTGCCAGCAGCTTTAGGACTAGCCTCAGTGAGCAGTTCTTC. It yields the protein CASSFRTSLSEQFF.

This clone was observed a handful of times. J is TRBJ2-3 and V is TRBV6-2 or TRBV6-3, with D tentatively TRBD2 (6 bases). This CDR3 is built from 17 residues. CDR1 and CDR2 (germline): MNHEY, SVGEGT. Trimming took off 5 bases at V and 2 bases at J, with 20 bases between the two ends. CDR3 bases: TGTGCCAGCAGTCTAAGGGGTGCGGGGACCCTCACAGATACGCAGTATTTT. Residues: CASSLRGAGTLTDTQYF.

The chain employs TRBV18 and TRBJ2-7; 10 bases fit TRBD1. Germline CDR1 and CDR2: KGHSH and LQKENI. The CDR3 contains 15 residues. The J segment lost 0 bases and the V segment lost 4 bases, leaving 3 bases of the junction unmatched. The CDR3 region is CASSQGQGGSYEQYF. DNA for the CDR3: TGTGCCAGCTCACAAGGACAGGGGGGCTCCTACGAGCAGTACTTC.

J is TRBJ1-6 and V is TRBV9; D possibly corresponds to TRBD1 (5 bases). CDR3 length: 15 residues. Trimming pared 4 bases from V and 5 bases from J, leaving 13 bases between. Germline V gene data show CDR1 as SGDLS and CDR2 as YYNGEE. For the CDR3, the DNA is TGTGCCAGCAGCACCTGGGCCAGGGATAATTCACCCCTCCACTTT. It yields the protein CASSTWARDNSPLHF.

The V call is TRBV5-8, the J call TRBJ1-5; 7 bases line up with TRBD1. Looked up from germline, CDR1 is SGHTS and CDR2 is YDEGEE. This CDR3 spans 15 amino acids. Unmatched junction bases numbered 12, after V lost 6 bases and J lost 6 bases. This CDR3 is CASTTDRSLRQPQHF. In nucleotides, the CDR3 is TGTGCCAGCACCACGGACAGGTCCCTACGTCAGCCCCAGCATTTT.